This entry describes one T cell receptor (beta chain). No antigen is known for it. The CDR3 contains 15 residues. In total, each donor contributed a single heparinised blood draw that averaged approximately 120 mL. As every portion of the isolated RNA was reverse transcribed, the sequencing read expressed TCRB transcripts. Produced via immunoSEQ multiplex PCR; TCRdb's table is partial and in-frame only. The table has around 170,000 clones, just over 9% seen once. The data belong to a study of beta chain features in type 1 diabetes. The study, taken as a whole, reports: Diminished insertions and augmented deletions at VDJ junctions characterized type 1 diabetes patients.

Sequencing was done on a sample of central memory CD4+ T cells from blood. This TCR derives from a woman in her late teens or twenties in good health. The chain carries TRBV1 and TRBJ2-5; TRBD2 is taken as the D call from the table, unchecked against the DNA. TRBV1 is marked as a pseudogene. The CDR3 region is CTSSQVCRSEKTQYF. In nucleotides, the CDR3 is TGCACCAGCAGCCAAGTATGTCGAAGCGAAAAGACCCAGTACTTC.